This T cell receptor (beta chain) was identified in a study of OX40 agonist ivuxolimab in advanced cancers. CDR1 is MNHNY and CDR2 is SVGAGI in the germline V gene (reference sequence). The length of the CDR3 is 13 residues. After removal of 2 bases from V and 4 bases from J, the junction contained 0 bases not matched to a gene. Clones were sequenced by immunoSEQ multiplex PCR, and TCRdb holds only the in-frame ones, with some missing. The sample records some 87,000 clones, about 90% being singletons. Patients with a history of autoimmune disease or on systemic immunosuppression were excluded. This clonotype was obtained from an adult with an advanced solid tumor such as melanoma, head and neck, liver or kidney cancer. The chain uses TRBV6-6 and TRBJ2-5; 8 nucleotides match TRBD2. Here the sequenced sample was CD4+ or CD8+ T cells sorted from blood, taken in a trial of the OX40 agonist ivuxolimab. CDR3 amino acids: CASSYGTRETQYF. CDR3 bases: TGTGCCAGCAGTTACGGGACTAGAGAGACCCAGTACTTC.